Ten or more counts support the clone carrying this T cell receptor beta chain. This entry belongs to a study of T cells after yellow fever vaccination. TCRdb re-analysed the 5' RACE reads in MiXCR, keeping a single row per CDR3 protein. The sample gives about 26,000 distinct CDR3 sequences, 4.5% of which show up once; around 35% is in the top ten. Trimming cost V 6 bases and J 4 bases, with 17 bases left between them. The CDR3 is 15 amino acids. CDR1 SGHTA and CDR2 FQGNSA come from the germline V gene. The sequence derives from a young man who received the YFV17D yellow fever vaccine. The V gene is TRBV7-2, the J gene TRBJ2-3; D might be TRBD1 (6 bases). The sequences come from PBMCs, either bulk or a sorted T-cell subset (CD4+, CD8+, memory, or dextramer-sorted; not recorded which), collected on the day of the yellow fever booster vaccination. The CDR3: CASRPRQGMSDTQYF. DNA for the CDR3: TGTGCCAGCAGGCCCCGCCAGGGGATGTCAGATACGCAGTATTTT.